This TCR beta chain derives from a study of blood T cell repertoires in COVID-19. Repertoires were generated with immunoSEQ multiplex PCR, while TCRdb's copy carries only in-frame clones and drops some. Among about 300,000 clones listed, 70% to 90% were seen once. This CDR3 contains 16 residues. The V gene end was trimmed by 0 bases and the J gene end by 3 bases; junction bases not matched to a gene: 1. Germline V gene sequence: CDR1 LGHDT, CDR2 YNNKEL (reference sequence). The TCR comes from a man aged 25-45 years who had recovered from COVID-19. Sequenced input: PBMCs or T cells enriched from blood (not recorded which). The chain carries TRBV3-1 (or the pseudogene TRBV3-2) and TRBJ2-1; 11 bases align to TRBD2. The DNA of the CDR3 is TGTGCCAGCAGCCAAGATCTAGCGGGGGGCTACAATGAGCAGTTCTTC. Protein: CASSQDLAGGYNEQFF.